These 15 T cell receptor beta chains share one sample of origin, sequenced in a study of T-cell memory formation after mild COVID-19. One entry per CDR3 protein results from TCRdb running MiXCR on the 5' RACE reads. The table shows around 300,000 distinct CDR3 sequences, with roughly 8.2% occurring only once. Sequencing was performed on PBMCs or a T cell subset sorted from them (not recorded which). These receptors were taken from a man between 18 and 35 years old who had mild COVID-19 (a few samples of this study predate the infection). Cell type and time point are not known.

The chain links TRBV19 to TRBJ2-7; 7 nucleotides match TRBD1. V was pared by 7 bases and J by 5 bases, with 5 bases of the junction left unmatched. This CDR3 spans 12 amino acids. Germline-derived CDR1 and CDR2 are LNHDA and SQIVND (reference sequence). In DNA form, the CDR3 reads TGTGCCAGTAAAGACAGGGCGGACGAGCAGTACTTC. Its protein is CASKDRADEQYF.

The chain recombines TRBV7-2 with TRBJ2-7, with D tentatively TRBD1 or TRBD2 (5 bases each). V dropped 1 base and J dropped 3 bases, with 10 bases sitting between them. The CDR3 runs to 14 residues. The germline CDR1 and CDR2 sequences are SGHTA and FQGNSA. The CDR3 protein is CASSLGGSIYEQYV. DNA for the CDR3: TGTGCCAGCAGCTTAGGGGGGAGCATCTACGAGCAGTACGTC.

This clonotype has ten or more counts. The rearrangement joins TRBV12-3 or TRBV12-4 to TRBJ1-5; 9 nucleotides line up with TRBD1. This CDR3 has 14 amino acids. Losses at the gene ends were 4 bases for V and 4 bases for J; bases not matched to a gene: 2. The CDR3 protein is CASSSTGGNQPQHF. The CDR3 DNA is TGTGCCAGCAGTTCGACAGGGGGGAATCAGCCCCAGCATTTT.

The V and J genes are TRBV5-1 and TRBJ1-5; 9 bases match TRBD1. The CDR3 runs to 15 residues. Per germline, CDR1 SGHRS and CDR2 YFSETQ. The V gene end was trimmed by 4 bases and the J gene end by 5 bases; junction bases not matched to a gene: 7. The DNA for the CDR3 is TGCGCCAGCAGCATCACCGGGACAGGGTATCAGCCCCAGCATTTT. Translation gives CASSITGTGYQPQHF.

The rearrangement joins TRBV2 to TRBJ1-1; unclear D gene. The germline V gene encodes CDR1 SNHLY and CDR2 FYNNEI. The V end lost 6 bases, the J end lost 1 base, and 15 bases lay between the germline ends. The CDR3 has 15 residues. The CDR3 region is CASRPGGSANTEAFF. CDR3 nucleotide sequence: TGTGCCAGCAGGCCCGGAGGGTCCGCGAACACTGAAGCTTTCTTT.

This clonotype has ten or more counts. The chain employs TRBV12-3 or TRBV12-4 and TRBJ2-7; D may match TRBD1 or TRBD2 (5 bases each). Between the trimmed V and J ends, which lost 5 bases and 4 bases, there was a span of 9 bases. The CDR3 loop spans 12 amino acids. The CDR3 loop is CASSRDGYEQYV. CDR3 sequence (DNA): TGTGCCAGCAGTAGGGACGGATACGAGCAGTACGTC.

The V and J genes are TRBV7-2 and TRBJ2-3, with D perhaps TRBD2 (6 bases). This CDR3 is 17 amino acids long. V lost 2 bases and J 0 bases, leaving 15 bases between the germline ends. Germline CDR1 reads SGHTA; CDR2 reads FQGNSA. CDR3 sequence: CASSLRGLASSTDTQYF. In DNA form, the CDR3 reads TGTGCCAGCAGCTTACGGGGCCTAGCGTCTAGCACAGATACGCAGTATTTT.

The rearrangement links TRBV6-2 or TRBV6-3 to TRBJ2-7, with D maybe TRBD1 (6 bases). Per the germline V gene, CDR1 is MNHEY and CDR2 is SVGEGT. V shed 8 bases and J shed 3 bases, with 20 bases lying between them. The CDR3 length is 15 residues. The CDR3 reads CASPPTGSPCYEQYF. The DNA of the CDR3 is TGTGCCAGCCCGCCGACAGGTAGCCCATGCTACGAGCAGTACTTC.

This clonotype was counted between two and nine times. The gene calls are TRBV5-1 and TRBJ1-1; tentatively, D is TRBD1 (5 bases). CDR3 length: 16 amino acids. Between the trimmed V and J ends, which lost 0 bases and 11 bases, there was a span of 23 bases. Germline V gene sequence: CDR1 SGHRS, CDR2 YFSETQ. The CDR3 DNA is TGCGCCAGCAGCTTGGTCGGAGGAGCAGGGCGACAAGTCGCTTTCTTT. It is translated as CASSLVGGAGRQVAFF. Full variable domain (outside the CDR3, taken from reference TRBV5-1 and TRBJ1-1): KAGVTQTPRYLIKTRGQQVTLSCSPISGHRSVSWYQQTPGQGLQFLFEYFSETQRNKGNFPGRFSGRQFSNSRSEMNVSTLELGDSALYLCASSLVGGAGRQVAFFGQGTRLTVV.

In DNA, the CDR3 is TGTGCCAGCAGTACCCCAAGGGATACGCCGGGACAGAAGTCCAATGAGCAGTTCTTC. Translation gives CASSTPRDTPGQKSNEQFF. V usage is TRBV6-5 and J usage is TRBJ2-1; 7 bases align to TRBD1. J was trimmed by 6 bases and V by 5 bases; bases with no gene match: 22. CDR1 MNHEY and CDR2 SVGAGI come from the germline V gene. The CDR3 extends over 19 amino acids.

This clonotype has only a few counts. V is TRBV6-5 and J is TRBJ2-1; perhaps TRBD1 as D (6 bases). Germline lookup yields CDR1 MNHEY and CDR2 SVGAGI. The CDR3 runs 16 residues. Trimming cost V 0 bases and J 3 bases, with 12 bases left between them. The CDR3 here is CASSYSDRSYYNEQFF. CDR3 coding DNA: TGTGCCAGCAGTTACTCAGACAGGTCCTACTACAATGAGCAGTTCTTC.

This clonotype was counted ten times or more. The chain couples TRBV5-5 to TRBJ2-1, with TRBD2 matching over 12 bases. The junction had 5 bases not matched to a gene; V was cut back by 4 bases and J by 3 bases. The CDR3 length is 16 residues. CDR1 is SGHKS, CDR2 YYEKEE, per germline (reference sequence). CDR3 amino acids: CASSLTSGGYYNEQFF. As DNA, the CDR3 is TGTGCCAGCAGCCTGACTAGCGGGGGATACTACAATGAGCAGTTCTTC.

The V call is TRBV6-2 or TRBV6-3, the J call TRBJ1-1, with a tentative D call TRBD1 (6 bases). V dropped 2 bases and J dropped 0 bases, with 7 bases sitting between them. CDR3 length equals 14 residues. Germline values: CDR1 MNHEY, CDR2 SVGEGT. The CDR3 sequence: CASSYAGVNTEAFF. CDR3 bases: TGTGCCAGCAGTTACGCAGGGGTGAACACTGAAGCTTTCTTT.

V usage is TRBV5-1 and J usage is TRBJ1-4; weak D call: TRBD1 (5 bases). V was trimmed by 4 bases and J by 3 bases, leaving 13 bases between them. Germline loops: CDR1 SGHRS, CDR2 YFSETQ. The CDR3 contains 15 residues. CDR3 protein: CASSAKRGSNEKLFF. CDR3 DNA: TGCGCCAGCAGCGCGAAAAGGGGTTCTAATGAAAAACTGTTTTTT.

This clonotype has a handful of counts. The chain has TRBV3-1 and TRBJ1-4, with D tentatively TRBD1 (5 bases). Germline CDR1 and CDR2: LGHDT and YNNKEL (reference sequence). The CDR3 spans 15 residues. Trimming took off 1 base at V and 8 bases at J, with 14 bases between the two ends. The CDR3 loop reads CASSQGPGGEEKLFF. CDR3 sequence (DNA): TGTGCCAGCAGCCAAGGCCCGGGGGGAGAGGAAAAACTGTTTTTT.